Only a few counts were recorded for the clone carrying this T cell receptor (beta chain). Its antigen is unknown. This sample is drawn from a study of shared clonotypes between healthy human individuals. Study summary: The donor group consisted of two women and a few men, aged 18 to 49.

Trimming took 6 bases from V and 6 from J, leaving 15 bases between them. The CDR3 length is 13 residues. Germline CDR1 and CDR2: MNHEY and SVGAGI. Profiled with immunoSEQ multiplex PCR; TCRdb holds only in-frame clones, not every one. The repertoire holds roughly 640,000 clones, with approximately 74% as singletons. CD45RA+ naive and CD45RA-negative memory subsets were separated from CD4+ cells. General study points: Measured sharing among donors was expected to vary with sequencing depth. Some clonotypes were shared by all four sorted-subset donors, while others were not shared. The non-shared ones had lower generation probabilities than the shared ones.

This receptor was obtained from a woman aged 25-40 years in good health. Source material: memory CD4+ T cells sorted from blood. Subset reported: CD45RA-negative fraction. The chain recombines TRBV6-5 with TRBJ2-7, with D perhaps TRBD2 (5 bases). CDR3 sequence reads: CASREVGVLEQYF. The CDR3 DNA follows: TGTGCCAGCAGGGAAGTGGGAGTGCTCGAGCAGTACTTC.